What follows are 21 T cell receptor beta chains derived from one specimen sequenced in a study of blood T cell repertoires in COVID-19. Clones were read by immunoSEQ multiplex PCR, and TCRdb kept only the in-frame ones, dropping some. The sample lists 100,000 to 150,000 clones, around 86% occurring once. The sample comprised peripheral blood. These receptors originate from a woman aged 80 or over with acute or convalescent COVID-19.

The chain recombines TRBV7-9 with TRBJ1-4, with D unclear. Deletions cut 3 bases from V and 5 bases from J, with 10 bases between. Germline V CDR1 and CDR2: SEHNR, FQNEAQ (reference sequence). The CDR3 loop spans 14 amino acids. CDR3 bases: TGTGCCAGCAGCTTCAGGTCCACCAATGAAAAACTGTTTTTT. Protein: CASSFRSTNEKLFF.

The chain has TRBV10-3 and TRBJ1-1, with TRBD1 as a possible D gene (6 bases). This CDR3 spans 17 amino acids. The germline gives CDR1 ENHRY, CDR2 SYGVKD. V dropped 0 bases and J dropped 4 bases, with 18 bases sitting between them. The CDR3 spells CAISESTGHGLVTEAFF. The CDR3 nucleotides read TGTGCCATCAGTGAGTCGACAGGTCACGGGTTAGTCACTGAAGCTTTCTTT.

The V gene is TRBV11-3, the J gene TRBJ1-1, with 9 nucleotides matching TRBD1. This CDR3 is 15 amino acids long. The J segment lost 5 bases and the V segment lost 1 base, leaving 5 bases of the junction unmatched. Germline-derived CDR1 and CDR2 are SGHNT and YENEEA. CDR3 DNA sequence: TGTGCCAGCAGCTTAGGGGGACAGGGAAGGACTGAAGCTTTCTTT. Translated: CASSLGGQGRTEAFF. The whole variable domain, filled in from reference TRBV11-3 and TRBJ1-1, reads EAGVVQSPRYKIIEKKQPVAFWCNPISGHNTLYWYLQNLGQGPELLIRYENEEAVDDSQLPKDRFSAERLKGVDSTLKIQPAELGDSAVYLCASSLGGQGRTEAFFGQGTRLTVV.

This chain joins TRBV2 and TRBJ2-7; TRBD1 might be the D (6 bases). The CDR3 loop spans 14 amino acids. Germline V gene data show CDR1 as SNHLY and CDR2 as FYNNEI. V gave up 4 bases and J gave up 4 bases, with 14 bases separating them. The CDR3 is CASSARQELYEQYV. CDR3 nucleotide sequence: TGTGCCAGCAGTGCCCGACAGGAACTATACGAGCAGTACGTC.

The chain couples TRBV20-1 to TRBJ1-1; a possible D gene is TRBD1 (6 bases). Germline V gene lookup returns CDR1 DFQATT and CDR2 SNEGSKA (reference sequence). The CDR3 has 11 amino acids. V lost 2 bases and J lost 10, with 11 bases in between. CDR3 coding DNA: TGCAGTGCTAGACGAGGGGGGGTAGCTTTCTTT. Translated: CSARRGGVAFF.

J is TRBJ1-5 and V is TRBV2, with 7 bases identical to TRBD1. CDR1 SNHLY and CDR2 FYNNEI come from the germline V gene. The CDR3 has 14 residues. V dropped 7 bases and J dropped 5; count of bases not matched to a gene: 8. The CDR3, as DNA: TGTGCCAGCATCGCGACAGGGAAGGATCAGCCCCAGCATTTT. Its translation is CASIATGKDQPQHF.

The genes are TRBV27 and TRBJ1-6, with 7 bases fitting TRBD1. The CDR3 has 14 amino acids. The germline gives CDR1 MNHEY, CDR2 SMNVEV (reference sequence). J gave up 10 bases and V 3 bases, and 6 bases lay outside the gene matches. The CDR3 region has the DNA TGTGCCAGCAGTTTCAGGGGGGCGATCTCACCCCTCCACTTT. Amino acids: CASSFRGAISPLHF.

This chain links TRBV28 with TRBJ1-6; perhaps TRBD1 as D (6 bases). Germline V gene sequence: CDR1 MDHEN, CDR2 SYDVKM. The CDR3 sequence is 15 residues long. The V end lost 3 bases, the J end lost 5 bases, and 11 bases lay between the germline ends. In DNA form, the CDR3 reads TGTGCCAGCAGTTTTATGGACAGAAATAATTCACCCCTCCACTTT. This sequence encodes CASSFMDRNNSPLHF.

The chain couples TRBV28 to TRBJ1-2; D is uncertain. This CDR3 has 11 amino acids. Per germline, CDR1 MDHEN and CDR2 SYDVKM. V dropped 3 bases and J dropped 8 bases, with 7 bases sitting between them. This chain's CDR3 is CASSFNGGYTF. Written as DNA, the CDR3 is TGTGCCAGCAGTTTTAACGGGGGCTACACCTTC.

This clone was counted once. The chain employs TRBV7-9 and TRBJ1-3; 8 bases align to TRBD1. Germline-derived CDR1 and CDR2 are SEHNR and FQNEAQ (reference sequence). This CDR3 spans 15 amino acids. J gave up 4 bases and V 4 bases, and 6 bases lay outside the gene matches. CDR3 in amino acids: CASSYEQGGGNTIYF. CDR3 DNA: TGTGCCAGCAGCTATGAACAGGGGGGAGGAAACACCATATATTTT.

The V and J genes are TRBV2 and TRBJ2-5; tentatively, D is TRBD1 (6 bases). Trimming left V 6 bases short and J 6 bases short, with 14 bases between. This CDR3 is built from 13 residues. Per germline, CDR1 SNHLY and CDR2 FYNNEI. The CDR3 nucleotides are TGTGCCAGCAGCGAGGGGGAAGGGAAGACCCAGTACTTC. Protein: CASSEGEGKTQYF.

The V call is TRBV6-5, the J call TRBJ1-1, with 8 bases identical to TRBD1. Per germline, CDR1 MNHEY and CDR2 SVGAGI. The CDR3 is made up of 14 amino acids. Losses at the gene ends were 7 bases for V and 3 bases for J; bases not matched to a gene: 7. This CDR3 reads CASTYPRGHTEAFF. As DNA, the CDR3 is TGTGCCAGCACCTATCCCAGGGGGCACACTGAAGCTTTCTTT.

This clone was detected only once. J is TRBJ1-3 and V is TRBV28; D gene unclear. This CDR3 spans 12 amino acids. The V gene's germline CDR1 is MDHEN and CDR2 SYDVKM. V lost 5 bases and J lost 0, with 2 bases in between. The CDR3 is CASSLSGNTIYF. In DNA form, the CDR3 reads TGTGCCAGCAGTCTCTCTGGAAACACCATATATTTT.

The sample holds a few counts of this clone. The chain is built from TRBV4-3 and TRBJ1-3; D is possibly TRBD1 (6 bases). The V end lost 4 bases, the J end lost 4 bases, and 14 bases lay between the germline ends. Germline CDR1 is LGHNA and CDR2 is YSLEER. This CDR3 contains 15 residues. This chain's CDR3 is CASSLDSGVGNTIYF. The CDR3 DNA is TGCGCCAGCAGCCTCGATTCAGGGGTCGGAAACACCATATATTTT.

Only one count was recorded for this clone. The chain links TRBV3-1 (or the pseudogene TRBV3-2) to TRBJ1-3; D may be TRBD1 (5 bases). The CDR3 has 17 residues. From germline, CDR1 is LGHDT and CDR2 YNNKEL (reference sequence). V was clipped by 0 bases and J by 7 bases, with 19 bases between them. CDR3 loop: CASSQDRGLLGLNTIYF. The CDR3 DNA sequence: TGTGCCAGCAGCCAAGATCGGGGGTTGCTCGGGTTGAACACCATATATTTT.

The V and J genes are TRBV28 and TRBJ1-1, with 9 bases lining up with TRBD1. Germline CDR1 reads MDHEN; CDR2 reads SYDVKM. V shed 5 bases, J shed 1 base, and the junction held 14 bases outside the gene matches. The CDR3 loop spans 18 amino acids. CDR3 bases: TGTGCCAGCAGTCGCCCGGGACAGGGACTTAGCGGGAACACTGAAGCTTTCTTT. Translated: CASSRPGQGLSGNTEAFF.

The chain couples TRBV3-1 (or the pseudogene TRBV3-2) to TRBJ1-2; TRBD1 might be the D (5 bases). The germline gives CDR1 LGHDT, CDR2 YNNKEL (reference sequence). This CDR3 is 13 amino acids long. V shed 5 bases and J shed 8 bases, with 15 bases lying between them. The CDR3 nucleotides read TGTGCCAGCAGCAAGGGGTTCTCCACGGGCTACACCTTC. Residues: CASSKGFSTGYTF.

The V and J genes are TRBV19 and TRBJ2-2; 8 bases align to TRBD1. The CDR3 sequence is 15 residues long. Germline lookup yields CDR1 LNHDA and CDR2 SQIVND (reference sequence). V trimming: 6 bases; J trimming: 4 bases; junction bases outside the gene matches: 7. CDR3 sequence: CASRGGQGGTGELFF. The CDR3 nucleotides are TGTGCCAGTAGGGGCGGACAGGGTGGCACCGGGGAGCTGTTTTTT.

This chain joins TRBV19 and TRBJ2-2, with D tentatively TRBD2 (6 bases). Germline V gene sequence: CDR1 LNHDA, CDR2 SQIVND (reference sequence). V dropped 11 bases and J dropped 1 base, with 11 bases sitting between them. This CDR3 comprises 13 residues. The CDR3, as DNA: TGTGCCGCCCGGGACTGGAACACCGGGGAGCTGTTTTTT. It codes for CAARDWNTGELFF.

The V gene is TRBV5-1, the J gene TRBJ1-4; D is undetermined. The CDR3 totals 16 residues. V was pared by 0 bases and J by 1 base, with 10 bases between. Germline assignment: CDR1 SGHRS and CDR2 YFSETQ. CDR3 region: CASSLAVRRTNEKLFF. In DNA, the CDR3 is TGCGCCAGCAGCTTGGCTGTGAGGAGAACTAATGAAAAACTGTTTTTT. Using reference TRBV5-1 and TRBJ1-4 for the parts outside the CDR3, the full variable domain is KAGVTQTPRYLIKTRGQQVTLSCSPISGHRSVSWYQQTPGQGLQFLFEYFSETQRNKGNFPGRFSGRQFSNSRSEMNVSTLELGDSALYLCASSLAVRRTNEKLFFGSGTQLSVL.

The chain couples TRBV5-4 to TRBJ1-2, with D perhaps TRBD1 (6 bases). Germline CDR1 SGHNT, CDR2 YYREEE (reference sequence). This CDR3 is built from 15 residues. Trimming cost V 0 bases and J 8 bases, with 17 bases left between them. DNA of the CDR3: TGTGCCAGCAGCTTGGAGGGGGTCAACACGAGGGGCTACACCTTC. Encoded protein: CASSLEGVNTRGYTF.